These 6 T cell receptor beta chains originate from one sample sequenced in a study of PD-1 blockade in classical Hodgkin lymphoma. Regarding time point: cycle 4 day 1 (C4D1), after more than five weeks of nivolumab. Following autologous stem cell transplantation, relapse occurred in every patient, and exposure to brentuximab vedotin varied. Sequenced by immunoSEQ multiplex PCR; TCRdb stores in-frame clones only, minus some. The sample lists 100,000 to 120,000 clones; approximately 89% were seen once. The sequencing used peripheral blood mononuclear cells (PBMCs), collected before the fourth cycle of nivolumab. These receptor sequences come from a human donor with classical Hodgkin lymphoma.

The CDR3 DNA reads TGTGCCAGCAGTCACCGGACTAGTCCCTACGAGCAGTACTTC. Protein: CASSHRTSPYEQYF. This rearrangement joins TRBV28 to TRBJ2-7; 7 bases map to TRBD2. The CDR3 sequence is 14 residues long. Per germline, CDR1 MDHEN and CDR2 SYDVKM. J was trimmed by 2 bases and V by 5 bases; bases with no gene match: 6.

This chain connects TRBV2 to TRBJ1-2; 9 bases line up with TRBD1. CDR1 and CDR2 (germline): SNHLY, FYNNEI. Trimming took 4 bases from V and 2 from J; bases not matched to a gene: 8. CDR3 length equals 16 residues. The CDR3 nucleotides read TGTGCCAGCAGTGGGGACAGGGAAGGACGGAACTATGGCTACACCTTC. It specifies CASSGDREGRNYGYTF.

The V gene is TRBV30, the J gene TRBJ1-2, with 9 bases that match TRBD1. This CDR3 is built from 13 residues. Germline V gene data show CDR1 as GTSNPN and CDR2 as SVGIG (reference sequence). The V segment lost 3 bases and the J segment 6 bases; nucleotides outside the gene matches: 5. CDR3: CAWRGQGKDGYTF. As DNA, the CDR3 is TGTGCCTGGAGGGGACAGGGTAAGGATGGCTACACCTTC. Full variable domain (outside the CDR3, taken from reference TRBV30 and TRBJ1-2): SQTIHQWPATLVQPVGSPLSLECTVEGTSNPNLYWYRQAAGRGLQLLFYSVGIGQISSEVPQNLSASRPQDRQFILSSKKLLLSDSGFYLCAWRGQGKDGYTFGSGTRLTVV.

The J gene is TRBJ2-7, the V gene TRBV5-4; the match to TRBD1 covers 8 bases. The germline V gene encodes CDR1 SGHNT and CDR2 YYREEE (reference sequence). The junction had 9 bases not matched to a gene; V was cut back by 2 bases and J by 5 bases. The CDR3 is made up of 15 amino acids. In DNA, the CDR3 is TGTGCCAGCAGCTTTAGGAACCAGGGGGCCAACGAGCAGTACTTC. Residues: CASSFRNQGANEQYF.

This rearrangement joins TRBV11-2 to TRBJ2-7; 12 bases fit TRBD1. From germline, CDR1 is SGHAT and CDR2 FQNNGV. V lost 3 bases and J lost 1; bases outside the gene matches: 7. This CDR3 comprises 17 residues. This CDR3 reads CASSLGTGGSSSYEQYF. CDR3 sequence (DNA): TGTGCCAGCAGCTTGGGGACAGGGGGCAGTTCATCCTACGAGCAGTACTTC.

DNA for the CDR3: TGTGCCAGCAGTTTATTGGACACCGGGGAGCTGTTTTTT. This codes for CASSLLDTGELFF. The gene calls are TRBV27 and TRBJ2-2; D unresolved. The length of the CDR3 is 13 residues. CDR1 and CDR2 (germline): MNHEY, SMNVEV (reference sequence). V was trimmed by 1 base and J by 3 bases, leaving 3 bases between them.